This record covers a single T cell receptor (beta chain). Its target is unknown. This record belongs to a study of cytomegalovirus exposure and HLA in healthy donors. Study results and limitations: Differences between HLA loci emerged in a later analysis of TCR association rates, with DRB1 most and HLA-C fewest. The study listed some 160 cytomegalovirus-associated TCR beta chains. Across all donors, roughly uniform sequencing depth was an assumption of the presence/absence analyses.

Germline CDR1 and CDR2: SGHNT and YYREEE (reference sequence). V shed 4 bases and J 2 bases; nucleotides not matched to a gene: 4. The CDR3 spans 14 residues. PCR primers comprised 60 Vbeta and 13 Jbeta primers. TCRdb's copy holds only in-frame clones and misses some; the assay was immunoSEQ multiplex PCR. Here the sample table reports 70,000 to 100,000 clones. This sequence joins TRBV5-4 and TRBJ2-7; 9 nucleotides match TRBD2. The sample taken for sequencing was PBMCs. This receptor was obtained from a man between 18 and 29 years old in good health and CMV-seropositive. The CDR3 region is CASSPQREAYEQYF. Written as DNA, the CDR3 is TGTGCCAGCAGCCCACAGCGGGAGGCCTACGAGCAGTACTTC.